The 21 T cell receptor beta chains given below trace back to one sample, sequenced in a study of T-cell reconstitution after alpha-beta-depleted transplantation in children. Unique molecular identifiers tagged the TCRbeta library. TCRdb redid the calling of the PCR reads with MiXCR, one entry per CDR3 protein. The sample includes over 90,000 distinct CDR3 sequences, under 9% of them seen just once. Source: PBMCs, taken before TCRalphabeta/CD19-depleted stem cell transplant. The receptors were sampled from a boy aged 2-9 years with acute lymphoblastic leukemia, due to receive a stem cell transplant.

Ten or more counts support this clonotype. J is TRBJ1-5 and V is TRBV6-1, with D possibly being TRBD1 (6 bases). Trimming cost V 4 bases and J 4 bases, with 14 bases left between them. Germline V CDR1 and CDR2: MNHNS, SASEGT. The CDR3 runs to 15 residues. The CDR3 region has the DNA TGTGCCAGCAGTGTAGGGGACACTTGGAATCAGCCCCAGCATTTT. Translated, it gives CASSVGDTWNQPQHF.

This clonotype was seen repeatedly, ten times or more. The chain has TRBV7-2 and TRBJ1-3, with D uncertain. Germline values: CDR1 SGHTA, CDR2 FQGNSA. Trimming left V 5 bases short and J 0 bases short, with 8 bases between. CDR3 length equals 14 residues. The CDR3 is CASSPRNSGNTIYF. The CDR3 nucleotides are TGTGCCAGCAGCCCCCGAAACTCTGGAAACACCATATATTTT. Complete variable domain (other parts from reference TRBV7-2 and TRBJ1-3): GAGVSQSPSNKVTEKGKDVELRCDPISGHTALYWYRQSLGQGLEFLIYFQGNSAPDKSGLPSDRFSAERTGGSVSTLTIQRTQQEDSAVYLCASSPRNSGNTIYFGEGSWLTVV.

This clonotype was counted ten times or more. The chain joins TRBV7-8 to TRBJ2-5, with 7 bases aligning to TRBD1. The CDR3 totals 16 residues. The germline CDR1 and CDR2 sequences are SGHVS and FQNEAQ. The ends lost 6 bases at V and 2 bases at J; junction bases unmatched: 12. Here the CDR3 DNA reads TGTGCCAGCAGACTAGAGGGGTACAGGGGACAAGAGACCCAGTACTTC. Its translation: CASRLEGYRGQETQYF.

About this clonotype: Being one base from a much bigger clone, this may be a read error. The rearrangement uses TRBV3-1 and TRBJ2-1; 15 bases line up with TRBD2. The CDR3 contains 17 residues. From germline, CDR1 is LGHDT and CDR2 YNNKEL (reference sequence). The CDR3 coding sequence is TGTGCCTGCAGCCCTATTGGACTAGCGGGGGGGTACAATGAGCAGTTCTTC. This gives the protein CACSPIGLAGGYNEQFF.

This clonotype was observed a few times. This sequence joins TRBV20-1 and TRBJ2-7; 9 bases match TRBD1. With V trimmed by 0 bases and J by 3 bases, 6 bases remained unmatched. The germline gives CDR1 DFQATT, CDR2 SNEGSKA (reference sequence). The CDR3 length is 15 residues. CDR3 sequence (DNA): TGCAGTGCTAGAGATAGGACAGGGGTTATCTACGAGCAGTACTTC. It is translated as CSARDRTGVIYEQYF.

This clonotype occurred many times. This chain joins TRBV29-1 and TRBJ1-1, with 7 bases identical to TRBD1. The V gene's germline CDR1 is SQVTM and CDR2 ANQGSEA. This CDR3 region has 15 residues. V trimming: 7 bases; J trimming: 2 bases; junction bases outside the gene matches: 13. The CDR3 region is CSAQPMRQGNTEAFF. CDR3 nucleotide sequence: TGCAGCGCCCAACCGATGAGACAGGGAAACACTGAAGCTTTCTTT.

This clonotype was detected many times. The chain is built from TRBV11-1 and TRBJ1-1; tentatively, D is TRBD1 (6 bases). This CDR3 is built from 13 residues. CDR1 and CDR2 (germline): SGHAT, FQDESV (reference sequence). The germline V and J ends were trimmed by 5 bases and 5 bases, with 12 bases remaining between them. The CDR3 spells CASSATGITEAFF. In DNA form, the CDR3 reads TGTGCCAGCAGCGCAACAGGGATTACTGAAGCTTTCTTT.

The J gene is TRBJ2-5, the V gene TRBV5-1; 9 bases match TRBD1. CDR1 and CDR2 (germline): SGHRS, YFSETQ. The J segment lost 8 bases and the V segment lost 4 bases, leaving 12 bases of the junction unmatched. This CDR3 has 15 amino acids. The CDR3 nucleotides are TGCGCCAGCAGCCAAGGACAGGGGTGGGAAGGAACCCAGTACTTC. Its protein product is CASSQGQGWEGTQYF.

The table lists this clonotype with a few counts. The V call is TRBV9, the J call TRBJ2-6; D perhaps matches TRBD2 (6 bases). Deletions cut 7 bases from V and 4 bases from J, with 12 bases between. Germline CDR1 SGDLS, CDR2 YYNGEE. CDR3 length: 14 residues. DNA for the CDR3: TGTGCCAGCTGCTGCGGGATCGGGGCCAACGTCCTGACTTTC. Protein: CASCCGIGANVLTF.

This clonotype was seen at least ten times. The gene calls are TRBV7-9 and TRBJ1-1; possible D gene TRBD1, 6 bases. This CDR3 region has 15 residues. The V end was cut by 5 bases, the J end by 5 bases, with 18 bases between. Looked up from germline, CDR1 is SEHNR and CDR2 is FQNEAQ (reference sequence). The CDR3 sequence: CASSQGRYGRTEAFF. In DNA, the CDR3 is TGTGCCAGCAGCCAGGGGAGGTATGGAAGAACTGAAGCTTTCTTT.

This clonotype was observed many times. CDR3 protein: CASRKDGEKLFF. In DNA, the CDR3 is TGTGCCAGCAGGAAAGATGGGGAAAAACTGTTTTTT. The V call is TRBV2, the J call TRBJ1-4; D is ambiguous. CDR3 size: 12 residues. The germline V gene has CDR1 SNHLY and CDR2 FYNNEI. V was pared by 6 bases and J by 8 bases, with 10 bases between. The full variable domain, its missing parts supplied by reference TRBV2 and TRBJ1-4, is EPEVTQTPSHQVTQMGQEVILRCVPISNHLYFYWYRQILGQKVEFLVSFYNNEISEKSEIFDDQFSVERPDGSNFTLKIRSTKLEDSAMYFCASRKDGEKLFFGSGTQLSVL.

This clonotype has ten or more counts. V gene TRBV5-1 combines with J gene TRBJ2-7; D is possibly TRBD2 (6 bases). The CDR3 totals 16 residues. Looked up from germline, CDR1 is SGHRS and CDR2 is YFSETQ. Deletions cut 0 bases from V and 0 bases from J, with 13 bases between. The CDR3: CASSLGPSAASYEQYF. The CDR3 DNA is TGCGCCAGCAGCTTGGGCCCTAGCGCCGCCTCCTACGAGCAGTACTTC.

The chain joins TRBV18 to TRBJ2-7, with D perhaps matching TRBD2 (5 bases). The germline gives CDR1 KGHSH, CDR2 LQKENI. Trimming pared 3 bases from V and 3 bases from J, leaving 9 bases between. The CDR3 is made up of 13 amino acids. Here the CDR3 reads CASSPGINYEQYF. CDR3 DNA: TGTGCCAGCTCACCCGGGATAAACTACGAGCAGTACTTC.

The genes are TRBV10-3 and TRBJ1-1; no clear D gene. The length of the CDR3 is 13 residues. Trimming stripped 2 bases from V and 4 bases from J, with 8 bases between. Per germline, CDR1 ENHRY and CDR2 SYGVKD. The CDR3 DNA follows: TGTGCCATCAGTGAGGGGGAGGCCACTGAAGCTTTCTTT. It translates to CAISEGEATEAFF.

The J gene is TRBJ1-3, the V gene TRBV18; the D is unclear. The V gene lost 5 bases and the J gene lost 4 bases, with 3 bases spanning the gap. The CDR3 is 11 amino acids. Germline CDR1 reads KGHSH; CDR2 reads LQKENI. The CDR3 bases are TGTGCCAGCTCATCCGGAAACACCATATATTTT. This translates into CASSSGNTIYF.

This clonotype was found many times. The chain links TRBV29-1 to TRBJ1-2; TRBD1 agrees at 11 bases. The CDR3 loop spans 14 amino acids. The germline V gene encodes CDR1 SQVTM and CDR2 ANQGSEA. V lost 7 bases and J lost 4; bases outside the gene matches: 8. In DNA, the CDR3 is TGCAGCGCTGATACCGGGACAGGGGGCTATGGCTACACCTTC. Translation gives CSADTGTGGYGYTF.

The chain couples TRBV12-3 or TRBV12-4 to TRBJ1-4, with 7 nucleotides matching TRBD1. The CDR3 sequence is 14 residues long. V gave up 5 bases and J gave up 6 bases; unmatched junction bases: 6. CDR3 sequence: CASSHRGIHEKLFF. CDR3 nucleotides: TGTGCCAGCAGTCACAGGGGTATCCATGAAAAACTGTTTTTT.

In its sample, this clonotype was seen many times. The gene calls are TRBV5-1 and TRBJ2-1; maybe TRBD1 (6 bases). Germline V gene data show CDR1 as SGHRS and CDR2 as YFSETQ. This CDR3 has 16 residues. V was shortened by 0 bases and J by 2 bases, with 12 bases between the two germline ends. This CDR3 is CASSLDEGVTYNEQFF. CDR3 in DNA: TGCGCCAGCAGCTTGGATGAGGGGGTTACCTACAATGAGCAGTTCTTC.

This clonotype showed up many times. This chain uses TRBV16 with TRBJ1-5, with 10 positions matching TRBD1. The trim removed 8 bases at V and 3 bases at J, leaving 7 bases unmatched. The CDR3 is 15 amino acids. From germline, CDR1 is KGHSY and CDR2 FQNENV. CDR3 nucleotide sequence: TGTGCCAGCTCGAGGACAGGGGGACCCAATCAGCCCCAGCATTTT. Amino acids: CASSRTGGPNQPQHF.

This clonotype was seen at least ten times. The rearrangement links TRBV5-6 to TRBJ2-7; D call uncertain. Trimming shortened V by 7 bases and J by 4 bases, and 21 bases separated the two germline ends. This CDR3 has 15 amino acids. Looked up from germline, CDR1 is SGHDT and CDR2 is YYEEEE. The CDR3 DNA reads TGTGCCAGCCAGCCTCAGACTCTTGTCTCATACGAGCAGTACTTC. This translates into CASQPQTLVSYEQYF.

This clonotype came up many times. The chain links TRBV27 to TRBJ2-5; weak D call: TRBD2 (5 bases). Germline V CDR1 and CDR2: MNHEY, SMNVEV (reference sequence). Trimming shortened V by 7 bases and J by 5 bases, and 20 bases separated the two germline ends. This CDR3 contains 15 residues. The DNA for the CDR3 is TGTGCCAGCACCCCCACTTTCGGAGGTGGGGAGACCCAGTACTTC. Protein product: CASTPTFGGGETQYF.